A selection of T cell receptor beta chains follows, all from one sample in a study of shared clonotypes between healthy human individuals. The repertoire was sequenced with immunoSEQ multiplex PCR; TCRdb's copy has only in-frame clones and lacks some. Among over a million clones listed, 98% were seen once. Sequenced material: naive CD4+ T cells sorted from blood. The receptors here all came from a man under 40 in good health. CDR3s include the opening cysteine and the closing phenylalanine or tryptophan. The order of the fields is clone size, J gene, V gene, CDR3 protein. Rows give clone size only sometimes, using once, few, many, or a class for an expanded clone.

. TRBJ2-1 TRBV29-1 CSARGRGFHNEQFF
. TRBJ2-7 TRBV5-6 CASSFGRSIYEQYF
. TRBJ2-5 TRBV11-2 CASSLDREETQYF
. TRBJ2-1 TRBV18 CASSPTISYNEQFF
. TRBJ2-1 TRBV29-1 CSVATLAGPGNEQFF
once TRBJ2-6 TRBV27 CASSLRQGTGANVLTF
. TRBJ1-5 TRBV5-1 CASSLAPTGIDQPQHF
. TRBJ1-5 TRBV7-2 CASSFLTGGGLNQPQHF
. TRBJ2-7 TRBV29-1 CSVAPSGSLYEQYF
. TRBJ2-1 TRBV19 CASSISGLAGGNFYNEQFF
. TRBJ2-7 TRBV7-2 CASSLSPGQYYEQYF
. TRBJ2-5 TRBV6-5 CASSYGYGGQETQYF
. TRBJ2-3 TRBV4-1 CASSQAPRTSRTDTQYF
. TRBJ2-7 TRBV11-2 CASSQWTGDEQYF
. TRBJ2-1 TRBV5-6 CASSFDNEQFF
. TRBJ2-5 TRBV5-1 CASSLGASGETQYF
. TRBJ1-2 TRBV6-5 CASGQGVMSYGYTF
. TRBJ2-1 TRBV11-3 CASSSRQGQRYNEQFF
. TRBJ2-3 TRBV7-9 CASSSWTSGPTGRADTQYF
. TRBJ2-1 TRBV14 CASSQEVTGYNEQFF